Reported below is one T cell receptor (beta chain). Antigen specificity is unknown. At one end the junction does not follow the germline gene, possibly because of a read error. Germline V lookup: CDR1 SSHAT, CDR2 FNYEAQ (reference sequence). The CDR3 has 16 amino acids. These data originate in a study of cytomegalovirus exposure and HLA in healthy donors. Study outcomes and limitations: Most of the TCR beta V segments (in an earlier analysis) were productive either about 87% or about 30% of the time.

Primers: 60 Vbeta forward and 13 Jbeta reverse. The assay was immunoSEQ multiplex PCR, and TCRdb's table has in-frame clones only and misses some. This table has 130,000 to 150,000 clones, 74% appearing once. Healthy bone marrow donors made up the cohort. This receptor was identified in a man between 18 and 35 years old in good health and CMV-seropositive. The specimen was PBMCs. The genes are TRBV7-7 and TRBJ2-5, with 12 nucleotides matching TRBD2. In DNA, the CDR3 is TGTGCTAGCAGCTTAGCTTGGACTAGCGGGGAAGAGACCCAGTACTTC. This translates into CASSLAWTSGEETQYF.